The TCR beta chain described here comes from a study of blood T cells in healthy people across ages. The sample holds one count of this clonotype. The antigen remains undetermined. The CDR3 is made up of 17 amino acids. Losses at the gene ends were 5 bases for V and 7 bases for J; bases not matched to a gene: 20. Together with a sample-barcoded 5' primer, a J-beta primer mix was included in a second PCR lasting roughly 6 to 12 cycles. All cDNA molecules were each tagged by a template-switch adaptor with 12 random nucleotides. TCRdb reanalysed the 5' RACE reads using MiXCR and keeps one entry per CDR3 protein. The sample consists of hundreds of thousands of distinct CDR3 sequences, about 62% of them appearing once. Whole-study results and caveats: PBMC samples, being unsorted, prevented any conclusive comparison of naive and antigen-experienced cells.

V gene TRBV12-3 or TRBV12-4 combines with J gene TRBJ2-7; 7 bases are shared with TRBD2. Sequenced: blood. This TCR derives from a man aged 25 to 45 in good health. CDR3 DNA sequence: TGTGCCAGCAGTGCCCACCCCCAAAGCGGGGTTCCTAGGGAGCAGTACTTC. This sequence encodes CASSAHPQSGVPREQYF.